Reported below is one T cell receptor beta chain. Its antigen is currently not known. It has no much larger one-base neighbor in the sample; base qualities were not kept. Based on the germline V gene (reference sequence), the CDR1 and CDR2 sequences are LNHDA and SQIVND. V loses 6 bases, J loses 6 bases, and the germline ends lie 15 bases apart. From its cysteine to its phenylalanine, the CDR3 spans 14 amino acids. Only the CDR3 part of the read is kept: 42 bases, read in frame from the first base. TCRbeta CDR3 regions were amplified from genomic DNA by means of the immunoSEQ Assay, a bias-controlled multiplex PCR. The authors' analysis ran thus. The number of nucleated cells in each sample was estimated by amplification of reference gene primers within the assay. To quantify the absolute abundance of each unique TCRbeta CDR3 rearrangement, sequence reads were collapsed and filtered. For each sample, productive Simpson clonality was calculated as the square root of Simpson's diversity index over productive rearrangements. Held by TCRdb, this immuneACCESS table contains in-frame sequences only and omits some clones. Under half of the omission traces to an unresolved V gene where checked; the cause of the rest is unknown. For V, J and clone size, that table is used; D and trimming come from the DNA. The sample has about 230,000 clones on record, over 80% of them singletons. The top ten clones comprise around 25% of the sample.

The sample is drawn from a study of blood T cell repertoires in COVID-19 (dated by TCRdb to the early 2020s). For the study in its entirety: Samples from collaborators originated in the United States, Italy and Spain and spanned both the acute and convalescent phases of COVID-19. The repertoires were made available in a free public database intended to serve as a resource for research on the immune response to SARS-CoV-2. Samples came from the ongoing ImmuneRACE study (first 160 participants) plus 1,254 subjects from 6 global collaborators. A de-identified subject ID, COVID-19 status, age in years and sex were almost always included in the sample metadata. The prospective study material was composed of cDNA or gDNA derived from T cells, B-cell-depleted T cells, or PBMCs. Subjects who had been exposed to COVID-19, were actively infected with it, or had recovered from it provided the deeply sampled blood TCRbeta repertoires that made up the dataset. Where available, HLA class I and class II types were taken from metadata supplied by the sample provider and were not determined by assay-based typing. The paper's findings and limits, for the study overall: The amount of clinical and demographic metadata varied by source and participant and was provided uncurated.

Whole blood was collected in K2EDTA tubes by collaborating institutions according to the institutions' own protocols. For TCRbeta analysis, collaborator samples were shipped as frozen whole blood, as isolated PBMCs, or as DNA extracted from either sample type. Sequenced material: peripheral blood. The chain is assembled from TRBV19 and TRBJ2-1; the best D guess is TRBD2, with 6 bases matching. The TCR originated in a man aged 35-49 years with acute or convalescent COVID-19. The DNA is TGTGCCAGTAGCGCACGAGGGACTGGCAATGAGCAGTTCTTC. Its protein product is CASSARGTGNEQFF.